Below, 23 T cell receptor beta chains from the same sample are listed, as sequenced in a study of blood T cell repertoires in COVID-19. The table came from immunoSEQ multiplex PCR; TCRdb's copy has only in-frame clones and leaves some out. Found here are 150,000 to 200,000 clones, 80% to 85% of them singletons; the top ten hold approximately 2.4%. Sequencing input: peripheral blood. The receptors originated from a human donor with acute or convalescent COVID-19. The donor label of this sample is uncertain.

The CDR3 loop reads CASSSGLAGEGETQYF. CDR3 nucleotides: TGTGCCAGCAGCTCGGGACTAGCGGGAGAAGGAGAGACCCAGTACTTC. The chain carries TRBV7-3 and TRBJ2-5, with 14 bases that match TRBD2. The CDR3 spans 16 residues. J gave up 4 bases and V 4 bases, and 5 bases lay outside the gene matches. Germline V gene sequence: CDR1 SGHTA, CDR2 FQGTGA.

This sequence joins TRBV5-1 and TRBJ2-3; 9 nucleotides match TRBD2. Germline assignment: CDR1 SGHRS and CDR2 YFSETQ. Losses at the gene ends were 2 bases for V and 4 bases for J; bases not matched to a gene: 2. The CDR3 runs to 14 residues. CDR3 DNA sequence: TGCGCCAGCAGCTTTTCTAGCGGGGCAGATACGCAGTATTTT. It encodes CASSFSSGADTQYF.

CDR3 coding DNA: TGTGCCAGCAGTTGGGGGCTCGGAGAGACCCAGTACTTC. It translates to CASSWGLGETQYF. This rearrangement joins TRBV28 to TRBJ2-5, with D perhaps matching TRBD1 (6 bases). Germline V gene lookup returns CDR1 MDHEN and CDR2 SYDVKM. V lost 4 bases and J lost 4, with 10 bases in between. The CDR3 contains 13 residues.

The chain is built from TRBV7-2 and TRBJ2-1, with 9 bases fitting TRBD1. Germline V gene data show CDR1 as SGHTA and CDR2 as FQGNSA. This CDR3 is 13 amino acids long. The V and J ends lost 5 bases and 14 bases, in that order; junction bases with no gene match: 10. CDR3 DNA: TGTGCCAGCAGCCACCAGGGACAGGGACGGGAGTTCTTC. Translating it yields CASSHQGQGREFF.

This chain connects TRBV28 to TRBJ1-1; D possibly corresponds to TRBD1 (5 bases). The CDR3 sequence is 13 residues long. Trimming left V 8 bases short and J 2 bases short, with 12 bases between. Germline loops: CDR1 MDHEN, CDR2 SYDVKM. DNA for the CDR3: TGTGCCAGCCGTGATGACAGAAACACTGAAGCTTTCTTT. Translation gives CASRDDRNTEAFF.

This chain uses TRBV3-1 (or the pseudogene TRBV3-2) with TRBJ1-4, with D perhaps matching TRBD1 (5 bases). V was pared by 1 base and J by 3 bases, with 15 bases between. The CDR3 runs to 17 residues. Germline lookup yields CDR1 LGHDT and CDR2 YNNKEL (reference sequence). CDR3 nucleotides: TGTGCCAGCAGCCAAGGGGACTCAGGGCCTTCTAATGAAAAACTGTTTTTT. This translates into CASSQGDSGPSNEKLFF.

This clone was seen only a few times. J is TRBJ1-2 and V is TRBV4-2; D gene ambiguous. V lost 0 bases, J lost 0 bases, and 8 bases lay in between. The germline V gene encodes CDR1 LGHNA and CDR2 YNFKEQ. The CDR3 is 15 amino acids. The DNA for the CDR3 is TGTGCCAGCAGCCAAGAGCTCCAGACTAACTATGGCTACACCTTC. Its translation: CASSQELQTNYGYTF.

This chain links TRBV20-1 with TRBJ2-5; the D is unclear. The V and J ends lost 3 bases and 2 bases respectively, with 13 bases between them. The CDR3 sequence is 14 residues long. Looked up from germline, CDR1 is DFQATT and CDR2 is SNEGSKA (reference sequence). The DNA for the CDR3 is TGCAGTGCTAGTCCTCCAGTATCACAAGAGACCCAGTACTTC. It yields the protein CSASPPVSQETQYF.

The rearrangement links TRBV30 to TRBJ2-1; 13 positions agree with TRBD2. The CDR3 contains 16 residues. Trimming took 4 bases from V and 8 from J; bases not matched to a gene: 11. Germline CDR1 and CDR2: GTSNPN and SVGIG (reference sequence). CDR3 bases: TGTGCCTGGAAACTAGCGGGAGGGCCACGCCCGGATGAGCAGTTCTTC. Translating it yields CAWKLAGGPRPDEQFF. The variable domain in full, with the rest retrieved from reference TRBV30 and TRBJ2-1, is SQTIHQWPATLVQPVGSPLSLECTVEGTSNPNLYWYRQAAGRGLQLLFYSVGIGQISSEVPQNLSASRPQDRQFILSSKKLLLSDSGFYLCAWKLAGGPRPDEQFFGPGTRLTVL.

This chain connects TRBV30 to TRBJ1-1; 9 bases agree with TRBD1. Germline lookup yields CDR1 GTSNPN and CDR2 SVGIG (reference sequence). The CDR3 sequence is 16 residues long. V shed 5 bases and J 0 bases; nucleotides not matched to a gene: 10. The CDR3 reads CAWGSGTGLLNTEAFF. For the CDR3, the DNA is TGTGCCTGGGGGTCCGGGACAGGGTTATTGAACACTGAAGCTTTCTTT.

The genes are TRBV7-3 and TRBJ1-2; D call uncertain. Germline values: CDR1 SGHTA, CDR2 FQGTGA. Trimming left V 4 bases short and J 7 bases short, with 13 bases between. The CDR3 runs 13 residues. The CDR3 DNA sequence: TGTGCCAGCAGCTCTCCCATGCGGTCTGGCTACACCTTC. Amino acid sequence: CASSSPMRSGYTF.

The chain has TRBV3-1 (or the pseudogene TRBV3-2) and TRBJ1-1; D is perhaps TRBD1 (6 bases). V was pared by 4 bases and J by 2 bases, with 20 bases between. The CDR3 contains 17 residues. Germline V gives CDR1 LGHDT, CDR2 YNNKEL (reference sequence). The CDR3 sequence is CASSPYPGDRVNTEAFF. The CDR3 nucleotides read TGTGCCAGCAGCCCTTACCCAGGGGACCGGGTCAACACTGAAGCTTTCTTT.

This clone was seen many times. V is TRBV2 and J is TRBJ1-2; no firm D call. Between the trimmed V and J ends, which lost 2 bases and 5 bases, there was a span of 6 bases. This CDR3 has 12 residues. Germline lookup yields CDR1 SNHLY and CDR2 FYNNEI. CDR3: CASSETEYGYTF. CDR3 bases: TGTGCCAGCAGTGAAACAGAATATGGCTACACCTTC.

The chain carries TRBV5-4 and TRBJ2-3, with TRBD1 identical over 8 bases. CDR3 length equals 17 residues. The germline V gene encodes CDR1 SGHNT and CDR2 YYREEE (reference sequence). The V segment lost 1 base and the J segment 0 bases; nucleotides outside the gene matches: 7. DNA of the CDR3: TGTGCCAGCAGCTTGAACAGGGGGGTTGCTAGCACAGATACGCAGTATTTT. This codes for CASSLNRGVASTDTQYF.

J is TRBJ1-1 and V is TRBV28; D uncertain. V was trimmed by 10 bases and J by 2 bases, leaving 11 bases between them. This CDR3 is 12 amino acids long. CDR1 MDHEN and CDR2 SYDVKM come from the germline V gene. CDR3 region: CATITDNTEAFF. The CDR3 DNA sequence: TGTGCCACCATTACAGACAACACTGAAGCTTTCTTT.

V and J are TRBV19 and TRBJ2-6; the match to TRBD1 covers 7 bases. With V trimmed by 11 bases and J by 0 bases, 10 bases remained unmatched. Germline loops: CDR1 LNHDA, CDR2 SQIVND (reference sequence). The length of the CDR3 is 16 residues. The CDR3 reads CAAAEGQASGANVLTF. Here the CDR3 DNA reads TGTGCCGCGGCCGAAGGACAGGCCTCTGGGGCCAACGTCCTGACTTTC.

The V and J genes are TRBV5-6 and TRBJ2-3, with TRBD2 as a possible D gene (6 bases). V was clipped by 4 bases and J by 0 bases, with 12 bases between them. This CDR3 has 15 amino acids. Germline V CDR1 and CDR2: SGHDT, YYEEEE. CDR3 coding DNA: TGTGCCAGCAGCATGACTAGTGCTAGCACAGATACGCAGTATTTT. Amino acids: CASSMTSASTDTQYF.

The CDR3 sequence: CASSRLATYNEQFF. The CDR3, as DNA: TGCGCCAGCAGCCGACTAGCCACCTACAATGAGCAGTTCTTC. The chain is built from TRBV4-1 and TRBJ2-1, with TRBD2 identical over 7 bases. The CDR3 consists of 14 residues. CDR1 MGHRA and CDR2 YSYEKL come from the germline V gene. V was clipped by 4 bases and J by 2 bases; unmatched bases: 2.

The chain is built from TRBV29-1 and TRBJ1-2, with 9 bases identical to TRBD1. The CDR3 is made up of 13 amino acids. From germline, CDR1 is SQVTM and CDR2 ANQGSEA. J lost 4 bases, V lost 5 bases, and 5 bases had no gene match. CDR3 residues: CSVRTGEGYGYTF. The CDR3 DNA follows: TGCAGCGTTCGGACAGGGGAGGGCTATGGCTACACCTTC.

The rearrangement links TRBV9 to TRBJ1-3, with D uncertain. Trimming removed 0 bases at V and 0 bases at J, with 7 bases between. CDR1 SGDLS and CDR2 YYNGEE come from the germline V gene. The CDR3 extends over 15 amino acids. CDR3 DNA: TGTGCCAGCAGCGTAGAAGGGAGCTCTGGAAACACCATATATTTT. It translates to CASSVEGSSGNTIYF. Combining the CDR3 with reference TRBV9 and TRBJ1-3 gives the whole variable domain DSGVTQTPKHLITATGQRVTLRCSPRSGDLSVYWYQQSLDQGLQFLIQYYNGEERAKGNILERFSAQQFPDLHSELNLSSLELGDSALYFCASSVEGSSGNTIYFGEGSWLTVV.

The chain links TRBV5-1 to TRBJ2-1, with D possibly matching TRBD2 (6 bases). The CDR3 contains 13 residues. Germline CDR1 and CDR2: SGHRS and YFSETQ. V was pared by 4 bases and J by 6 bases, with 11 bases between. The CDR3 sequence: CASSRTNPNEQFF. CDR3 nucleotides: TGCGCCAGCAGCCGGACTAACCCCAATGAGCAGTTCTTC.

The CDR3 is CASSLQADTGELFF. The CDR3 region has the DNA TGCGCCAGCAGCTTGCAAGCGGACACCGGGGAGCTGTTTTTT. This sequence joins TRBV5-1 and TRBJ2-2; tentatively, D is TRBD2 (5 bases). The germline V gene encodes CDR1 SGHRS and CDR2 YFSETQ. This CDR3 has 14 residues. Deletions cut 1 base from V and 3 bases from J, with 7 bases between.

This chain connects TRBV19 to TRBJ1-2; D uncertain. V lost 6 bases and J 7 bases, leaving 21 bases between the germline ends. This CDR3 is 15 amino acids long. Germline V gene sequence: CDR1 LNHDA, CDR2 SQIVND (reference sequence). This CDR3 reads CASRTESGYLGGYTF. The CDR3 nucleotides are TGTGCCAGTAGAACTGAGAGCGGGTACTTAGGTGGCTACACCTTC.